The rows below give T cell receptor beta chains drawn from one sample of a study of cytomegalovirus exposure and HLA in healthy donors. Sequencing used immunoSEQ multiplex PCR; TCRdb keeps in-frame clones, though not all of them. Of roughly 120,000 clones in the sample, 67% were seen once. Input material: PBMCs. These receptors were obtained from a man younger than 35 in good health and CMV-seropositive. Each CDR3 is given with its conserved first and last residue. The D gene is left open where the match is weak. Some rows mark clone size as missing; the rest say once, few, many or name a class of expanded clone.

clone_size: -; v_call: TRBV11-2; d_call: TRBD2; j_call: TRBJ2-7; cdr3_aa: CASSLTSGSSYEQYF; cdr3_nt: TGTGCCAGCAGCTTAACTAGCGGTAGCTCCTACGAGCAGTACTTC
clone_size: -; v_call: TRBV2; d_call: TRBD1; j_call: TRBJ1-6; cdr3_aa: CASSDEGANSPLHF; cdr3_nt: TGTGCCAGCAGTGATGAGGGGGCTAATTCACCCCTCCACTTT
clone_size: few; v_call: TRBV5-1; d_call: TRBD1; j_call: TRBJ1-1; cdr3_aa: CASRRDRKLNTEAFF; cdr3_nt: TGCGCCAGCAGACGGGACAGGAAATTGAACACTGAAGCTTTCTTT
clone_size: few; v_call: TRBV5-1; d_call: TRBD1; j_call: TRBJ2-5; cdr3_aa: CASSLERDRGLQETQYF; cdr3_nt: TGCGCCAGCAGCTTGGAACGGGACAGGGGGCTTCAAGAGACCCAGTACTTC
clone_size: -; v_call: TRBV6-4; d_call: TRBD1; j_call: TRBJ1-2; cdr3_aa: CASSLTKDRGDGYTF; cdr3_nt: TGTGCCAGCAGTCTTACCAAGGACAGGGGGGACGGCTACACCTTC
clone_size: -; v_call: TRBV27; d_call: -; j_call: TRBJ1-1; cdr3_aa: CASSAHKNTEAFF; cdr3_nt: TGTGCCAGCAGTGCCCACAAGAACACTGAAGCTTTCTTT
clone_size: -; v_call: TRBV10-2; d_call: -; j_call: TRBJ2-5; cdr3_aa: CASVGYAGTPETQYF; cdr3_nt: TGCGCCAGTGTTGGCTACGCGGGGACCCCAGAGACTCAGTACTTC
clone_size: few; v_call: TRBV2; d_call: -; j_call: TRBJ2-1; cdr3_aa: CASRLQGNEQFF; cdr3_nt: TGTGCCAGCAGACTACAGGGTAATGAGCAGTTCTTC
clone_size: -; v_call: TRBV25-1; d_call: -; j_call: TRBJ1-2; cdr3_aa: CASSEGRGYTF; cdr3_nt: TGTGCCAGCAGTGAGGGGCGTGGCTACACCTTC
clone_size: -; v_call: TRBV6-5; d_call: TRBD2; j_call: TRBJ2-1; cdr3_aa: CASRTGGEVGNEQFF; cdr3_nt: TGTGCCAGCAGAACCGGGGGGGAAGTCGGGAATGAGCAGTTCTTC
clone_size: -; v_call: TRBV6-1; d_call: TRBD1; j_call: TRBJ1-1; cdr3_aa: CASNRDRGREAFF; cdr3_nt: TGTGCCAGCAACCGGGACAGGGGTCGGGAAGCTTTCTTT
clone_size: -; v_call: TRBV27; d_call: -; j_call: TRBJ2-1; cdr3_aa: CASSLYRAPPYNEQFF; cdr3_nt: TGTGCCAGCAGTTTATACAGGGCCCCCCCTTACAATGAGCAGTTCTTC
clone_size: few; v_call: TRBV5-1; d_call: TRBD1; j_call: TRBJ2-3; cdr3_aa: CASSPDREAWYF; cdr3_nt: TGCGCCAGCAGCCCCGACAGGGAAGCTTGGTATTTT
clone_size: -; v_call: TRBV5-6; d_call: -; j_call: TRBJ1-1; cdr3_aa: CASSLYEGRVNTEAFF; cdr3_nt: TGTGCCAGCAGCTTGTATGAGGGCCGCGTGAACACTGAAGCTTTCTTT
clone_size: few; v_call: TRBV16; d_call: -; j_call: TRBJ1-2; cdr3_aa: CASSQMGTHYGYTF; cdr3_nt: TGTGCCAGCAGCCAAATGGGGACTCACTATGGCTACACCTTC
clone_size: -; v_call: TRBV7-9; d_call: -; j_call: TRBJ2-3; cdr3_aa: CASSLVPGPPDTQYF; cdr3_nt: TGTGCCAGCAGCTTAGTCCCCGGTCCACCAGATACGCAGTATTTT
clone_size: -; v_call: TRBV5-6; d_call: -; j_call: TRBJ2-3; cdr3_aa: CASSPGVGQYF; cdr3_nt: TGTGCCAGCAGCCCCGGGGTAGGGCAGTATTTT